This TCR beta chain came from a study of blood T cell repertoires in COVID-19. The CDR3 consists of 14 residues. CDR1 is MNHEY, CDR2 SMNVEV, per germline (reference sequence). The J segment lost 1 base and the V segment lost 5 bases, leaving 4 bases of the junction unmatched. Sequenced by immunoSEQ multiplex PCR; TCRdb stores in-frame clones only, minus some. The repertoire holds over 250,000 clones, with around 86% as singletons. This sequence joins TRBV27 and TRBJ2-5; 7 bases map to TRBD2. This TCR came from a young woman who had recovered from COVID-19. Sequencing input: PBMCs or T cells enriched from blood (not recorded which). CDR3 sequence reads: CASSATSAQETQYF. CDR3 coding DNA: TGTGCCAGCAGTGCCACTAGCGCCCAAGAGACCCAGTACTTC.